The rows below give T cell receptor beta chains drawn from one sample of a study of cytomegalovirus exposure and HLA in healthy donors. Clones were sequenced by immunoSEQ multiplex PCR, and TCRdb holds only the in-frame ones, with some missing. The sample lists under 200,000 clones, around 77% occurring once. What was sequenced was PBMCs. The source is a man aged 55 to 70 in good health and CMV-seronegative. Each CDR3 is given with its conserved first and last residue. The D gene is left open where the match is weak.

TRBJ1-5 | NA | TRBV1 | CTSSQDPGFQPQHF
TRBJ1-5 | TRBD1 | TRBV28 | CASSFRAGGNQPQNF
TRBJ2-5 | TRBD2 | TRBV11-2 | CASSFLRSGVYQETQYF
TRBJ1-4 | TRBD1 | TRBV6-1 | CASREDGTGPLTNEKLFF
TRBJ2-1 | TRBD2 | TRBV2 | CASSVTSGYNEQFF
TRBJ2-7 | NA | TRBV10-2 | CASSGGGLAAEQYF
TRBJ2-7 | TRBD2 | TRBV19 | CASPLSGGAWKLHEQYF
TRBJ2-3 | TRBD2 | TRBV30 | CAWMGEGLAVGGTDTQYF
TRBJ2-5 | NA | TRBV5-6 | CASTTRQLGETQYF
TRBJ1-4 | NA | TRBV27 | CASKAFPGDGGATNEKLFF
TRBJ1-2 | NA | TRBV5-4 | CASSYDRRSNYGYTF
TRBJ1-1 | TRBD1 | TRBV25-1 | CASSETGGKNTEAFF
TRBJ1-1 | TRBD1 | TRBV6-6 | CASTWTGKNTEAFF
TRBJ1-2 | TRBD1 | TRBV7-2 | CASSSRTGRGYTF
TRBJ1-1 | NA | TRBV30 | CAWSMWGGVNTEAFF
TRBJ2-5 | TRBD2 | TRBV6-1 | CASSEWGGFQETQYF
TRBJ2-7 | NA | TRBV19 | CASSEPSEHYEQYF
TRBJ1-5 | TRBD1 | TRBV19 | CASSPDRGRSNQPQHF
NA | TRBD2 | TRBV28 | CASSGLAGYSYEQYF
TRBJ1-5 | NA | TRBV19 | CASSHRDNRVPQHF
TRBJ2-3 | NA | TRBV5-4 | CASSLDESTDTQYF
TRBJ2-5 | TRBD1 | TRBV7-7 | CASQAATGPTETQYF
TRBJ2-1 | TRBD2 | TRBV14 | CASSQLTGGGVEQFF
TRBJ2-2 | TRBD2 | TRBV9 | CASTSGGTGELFF
TRBJ2-2 | NA | TRBV27 | CASSRGGVTNTGELFF
TRBJ1-1 | NA | TRBV5-8 | CASSQTWGVWTEAFF
TRBJ2-2 | TRBD1 | TRBV4-3 | CASSPSSGQGGYGELFF
TRBJ2-1 | TRBD2 | TRBV6-1 | CASSEGRGGGVYNEQFF
TRBJ1-1 | NA | TRBV5-1 | CASSRETGRNTEAFF
TRBJ2-3 | TRBD2 | TRBV10-3 | CAISDGGRSTDTQYF
TRBJ1-6 | NA | TRBV27 | CASSFRQGNSPLHF
TRBJ1-5 | TRBD1 | TRBV4-2 | CASSPADRGNQPQHF
TRBJ1-5 | TRBD1 | TRBV29-1 | CSAAGGDNQPQHF
TRBJ2-1 | TRBD2 | TRBV5-6 | CASSKNPIAGGPNEQFF
TRBJ2-3 | TRBD1 | TRBV2 | CASSVEGAGIDTQYF
TRBJ1-2 | TRBD1 | TRBV13 | CASSPTRTGRYGYTF
TRBJ2-7 | NA | TRBV6-1 | CASSEASSYEQYF
TRBJ1-5 | NA | TRBV30 | CAWNNQTEQPQHF
TRBJ2-1 | NA | TRBV11-1 | CASSLATPSERGEQFF
TRBJ2-2 | TRBD2 | TRBV9 | CASRGSSGGAGELFF